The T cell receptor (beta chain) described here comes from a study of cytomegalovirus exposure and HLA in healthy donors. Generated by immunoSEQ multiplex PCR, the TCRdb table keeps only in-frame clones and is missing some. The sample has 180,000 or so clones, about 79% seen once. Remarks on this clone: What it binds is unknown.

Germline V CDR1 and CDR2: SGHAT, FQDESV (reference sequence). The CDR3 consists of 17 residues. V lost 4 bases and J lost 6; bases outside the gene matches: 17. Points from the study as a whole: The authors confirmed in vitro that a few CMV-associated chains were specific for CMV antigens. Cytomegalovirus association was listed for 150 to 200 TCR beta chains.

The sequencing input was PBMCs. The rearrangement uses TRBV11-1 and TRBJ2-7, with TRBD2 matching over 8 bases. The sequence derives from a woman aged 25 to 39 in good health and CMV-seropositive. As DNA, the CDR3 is TGTGCCAGCAGCTCAACGTACGCCGGACTAGCAGGGACCGAGCAGTACTTC. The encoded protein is CASSSTYAGLAGTEQYF.